This T cell receptor beta chain comes out of a study of T cells expressing NK-cell markers. Study-wide background: CD3+CD56+NKG2C+, CD3+CD56+NKG2C- and CD3+CD56-NKG2C+ T cells, once sorted, supplied the TCR beta repertoires. Points from the study as a whole: CD8+ T cells in over 5 donors included dominant NKG2C+ clonotypes at roughly 1.0-7.0%.

With respect to this clonotype: Its antigen remains unknown.

Generation of TCR beta cDNA was performed by 5'RACE template switching incorporating UMIs. Reanalyzing the 5' RACE reads, TCRdb keeps one entry per CDR3 protein, without DNA. The data include some 500,000 distinct CDR3 sequences; the top ten clones carry roughly 1.4%. The CDR3 is made up of 13 amino acids. Sequenced material: blood T cells: a sorted CD56 or NKG2C T cell subset, CD4+ or CD8+ T cells, or bulk PBMC T cells (not recorded which). The clonotype comes from a woman aged 45-60 years in good health. This sequence joins TRBV12-3 or TRBV12-4 and TRBJ1-1; the D gene TCRdb calls, TRBD1, cannot be checked with no DNA. CDR3 protein: CASSFGRGATAFF.